This record covers a single T cell receptor beta chain. The sample is drawn from a study of blood T cell repertoires in COVID-19. On the study more broadly: Sites across the United States, Italy and Spain contributed samples from acute and convalescent COVID-19. PBMCs, B-cell-depleted T cells, or T cells were the source of the cDNA or gDNA that made up the material.

How the authors handled the data: For nucleated cells, counts were estimated from reference gene primer amplification. Assay: immunoSEQ multiplex PCR; the TCRdb copy retains only in-frame clones and omits some. V, J and clone size are those of that table, while D and trimming were read from the DNA. The sample lists about 150,000 clones, around nine tenths occurring once. J lost 4 bases, V lost 5 bases, and 5 bases had no gene match. CDR3 length: 15 residues. CDR1 and CDR2 from the germline V gene are KGHDR and SFDVKD. Seattle researchers signed up patients amid active infection and tracked them longitudinally.

This receptor was taken from a man in his fifties or sixties with COVID-19, enrolled during active disease. This chain links TRBV24-1 with TRBJ1-5; TRBD1 matches 9 bases. The sequenced sample consisted of peripheral blood. DNA for the CDR3: TGTGCCACCAGTGCTGCGACAGGGGGGAATCAGCCCCAGCATTTT. Protein: CATSAATGGNQPQHF.